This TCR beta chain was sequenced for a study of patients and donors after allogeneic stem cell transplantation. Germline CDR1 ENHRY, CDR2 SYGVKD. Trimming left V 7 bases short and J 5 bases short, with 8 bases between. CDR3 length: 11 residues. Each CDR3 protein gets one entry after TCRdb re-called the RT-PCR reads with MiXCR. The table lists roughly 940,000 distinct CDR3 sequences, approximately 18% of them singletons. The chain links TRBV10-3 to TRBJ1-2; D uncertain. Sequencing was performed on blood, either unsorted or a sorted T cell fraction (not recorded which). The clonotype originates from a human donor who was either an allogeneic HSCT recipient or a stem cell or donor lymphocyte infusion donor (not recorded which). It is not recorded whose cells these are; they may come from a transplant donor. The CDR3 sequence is CAIKGAYGYTF. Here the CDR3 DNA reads TGTGCCATCAAGGGAGCATATGGCTACACCTTC.